The clone carrying this TCR beta chain was recorded at least ten times. The data derive from a study of T-cell reconstitution after alpha-beta-depleted transplantation in children. Unique molecular identifiers were incorporated when the TCRbeta library was constructed. Each CDR3 protein is one row after TCRdb ran MiXCR on the PCR reads. The sample consists of some 240,000 distinct CDR3 sequences, 12% of them appearing once. V lost 0 bases to trimming and J lost 1 base, with 16 bases between them. The germline V gene encodes CDR1 DFQATT and CDR2 SNEGSKA (reference sequence). CDR3 length: 16 residues. The sequences come from PBMCs from the stem cell graft donor, collected from the stem cell graft. The TCR was taken from a human donor who donated a stem cell graft to a child with acute lymphoblastic leukemia. The genes are TRBV20-1 and TRBJ2-7; maybe TRBD1 (6 bases). The CDR3 nucleotides read TGCAGTGCTAGAGATCCCTCCCGGGACATATCCTACGAGCAGTACTTC. Translating it yields CSARDPSRDISYEQYF.